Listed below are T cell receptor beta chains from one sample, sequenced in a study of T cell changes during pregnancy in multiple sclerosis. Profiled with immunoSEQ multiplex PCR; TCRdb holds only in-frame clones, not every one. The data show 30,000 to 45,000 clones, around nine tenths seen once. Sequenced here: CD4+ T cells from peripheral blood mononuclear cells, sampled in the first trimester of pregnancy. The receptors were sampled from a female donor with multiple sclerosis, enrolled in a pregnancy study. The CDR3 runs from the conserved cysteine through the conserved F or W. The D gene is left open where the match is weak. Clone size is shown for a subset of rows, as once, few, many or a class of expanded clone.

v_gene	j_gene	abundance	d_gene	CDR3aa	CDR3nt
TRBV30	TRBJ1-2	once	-	CAWSVSGGYGYTF	TGTGCCTGGAGTGTATCTGGAGGCTATGGCTACACCTTC
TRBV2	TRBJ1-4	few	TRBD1	CASSEKAGGSNEKLFF	TGTGCCAGCAGTGAAAAGGCAGGGGGCTCAAATGAAAAACTGTTTTTT
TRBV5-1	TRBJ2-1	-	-	CASSLRQAYNEQFF	TGCGCCAGCAGCTTACGGCAGGCCTACAATGAGCAGTTCTTC
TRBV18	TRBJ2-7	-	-	CASSPGSGYYEQYF	TGTGCCAGCTCACCAGGTTCCGGGTACTACGAGCAGTACTTC
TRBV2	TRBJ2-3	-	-	CASSEWWQGGADTQYF	TGTGCCAGCAGTGAATGGTGGCAGGGGGGTGCAGATACGCAGTATTTT
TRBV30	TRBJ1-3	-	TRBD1	CAWSRDSGSGNTIYF	TGTGCCTGGAGTCGGGACAGCGGCTCTGGAAACACCATATATTTT
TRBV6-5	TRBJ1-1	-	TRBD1	CASRGTGTNTEAFF	TGTGCCAGCAGGGGGACAGGGACGAACACTGAAGCTTTCTTT
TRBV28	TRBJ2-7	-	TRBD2	CATRLAGESEQYF	TGTGCCACCCGACTAGCGGGAGAATCCGAGCAGTACTTC
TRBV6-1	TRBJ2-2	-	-	CASSALTVIDGELFF	TGTGCCAGCAGTGCTTTGACAGTTATAGACGGGGAGCTGTTTTTT
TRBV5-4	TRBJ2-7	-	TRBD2	CASSPTSGAPYEQYF	TGTGCCAGCAGCCCGACTAGCGGGGCGCCCTACGAGCAGTACTTC
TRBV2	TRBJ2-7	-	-	CASSEEPAGRYEQCF	TGTGCCAGCAGTGAAGAACCGGCAGGGCGCTACGAGCAGTGCTTC
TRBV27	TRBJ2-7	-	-	CASSPSLGPYEQYF	TGTGCCAGCAGTCCTTCCCTGGGGCCCTACGAGCAGTACTTC
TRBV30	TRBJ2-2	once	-	CAWNRGLDGELFF	TGTGCCTGGAATAGAGGGTTGGACGGGGAGCTGTTTTTT
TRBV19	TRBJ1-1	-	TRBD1	CASSNLPGQGEAFF	TGTGCCAGTAGTAACCTCCCGGGACAGGGTGAAGCTTTCTTT
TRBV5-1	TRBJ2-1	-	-	CASRLDYPSYNEQFF	TGCGCCAGCAGGTTGGACTATCCCTCCTACAATGAGCAGTTCTTC
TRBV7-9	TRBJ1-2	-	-	CASSLDVPTAGYTF	TGTGCCAGCAGCTTAGATGTCCCGACAGCTGGCTACACCTTC
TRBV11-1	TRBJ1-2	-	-	CASSPGGIPQGYTF	TGTGCCAGCAGCCCGGGGGGGATCCCTCAAGGCTACACCTTC
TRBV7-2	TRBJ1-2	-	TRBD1	CASSFGQGLGYTF	TGTGCCAGCAGCTTCGGACAGGGTCTTGGCTACACCTTC
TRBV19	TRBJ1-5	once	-	CASSPRGISNQPQHF	TGTGCCAGTAGTCCCCGCGGCATTAGCAATCAGCCCCAGCATTTT
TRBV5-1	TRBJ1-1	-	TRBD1	CASSGQGDNTEAFF	TGCGCCAGTTCGGGACAGGGTGATAACACTGAAGCTTTCTTT
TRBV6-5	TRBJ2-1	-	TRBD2	CASRKLAGAYEQFF	TGTGCCAGCAGAAAACTAGCGGGAGCATATGAGCAGTTCTTC
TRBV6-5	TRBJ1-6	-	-	CASSYAGDSPLHF	TGTGCCAGCAGTTACGCCGGGGATTCACCCCTCCACTTT
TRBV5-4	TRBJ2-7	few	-	CASSLYGYEQYF	TGTGCCAGCAGCTTGTACGGCTACGAGCAGTACTTC
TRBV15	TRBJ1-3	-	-	CATSRDRGGGNTIYF	TGTGCCACCAGCAGAGATCGTGGCGGTGGAAACACCATATATTTT
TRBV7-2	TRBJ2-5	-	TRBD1	CASSSDRGQETQYF	TGTGCCAGCAGCTCCGACAGGGGACAAGAGACCCAGTACTTC
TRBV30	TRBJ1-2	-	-	CAWSVQQGVYGYTF	TGTGCCTGGAGTGTACAACAGGGTGTCTATGGCTACACCTTC
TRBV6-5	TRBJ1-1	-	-	CASRGLSDLDFF	TGTGCCAGCAGGGGACTTTCCGATCTGGATTTCTTT
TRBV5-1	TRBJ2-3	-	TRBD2	CASSGDSGVRTDTQYF	TGCGCCAGCAGCGGCGATAGCGGGGTAAGGACAGATACGCAGTATTTT
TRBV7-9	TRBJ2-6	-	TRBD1	CASSFRDRGPSGANVLTF	TGTGCCAGCAGCTTCCGGGACAGGGGCCCCTCTGGGGCCAACGTCCTGACTTTC
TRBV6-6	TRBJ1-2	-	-	CASSWSAEREVTF	TGTGCCAGCAGTTGGAGCGCCGAAAGGGAGGTCACCTTC
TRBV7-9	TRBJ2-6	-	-	CASSRTRGPGANVLTF	TGTGCCAGCAGCCGTACGCGGGGGCCTGGGGCCAACGTCCTGACTTTC
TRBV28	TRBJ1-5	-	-	CASSRGRNNQPQHF	TGTGCCAGCAGCCGGGGGAGGAACAATCAGCCCCAGCATTTT
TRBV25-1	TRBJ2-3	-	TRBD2	CASSGSGGFTDTQYF	TGTGCCAGCAGTGGTAGCGGGGGTTTCACAGATACGCAGTATTTT
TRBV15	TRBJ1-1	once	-	CATSRDVRLTEAFF	TGTGCCACCAGCAGAGATGTCAGACTCACTGAAGCTTTCTTT
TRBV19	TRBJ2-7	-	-	CASYRAGELYEQYF	TGTGCCTCATACAGGGCGGGAGAACTCTACGAGCAGTACTTC
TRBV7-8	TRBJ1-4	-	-	CASSPDSAGEKLFF	TGTGCCAGCAGCCCGGACAGCGCAGGTGAAAAACTGTTTTTT
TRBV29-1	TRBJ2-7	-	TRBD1	CSVGRGPYEQYF	TGCAGCGTTGGCAGGGGGCCCTACGAGCAGTACTTC
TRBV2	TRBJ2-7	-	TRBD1	CASARDRDYEQYF	TGTGCCAGCGCGAGGGACAGGGACTACGAGCAGTACTTC
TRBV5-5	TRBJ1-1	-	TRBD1	CASSSWTGAPNTEAFF	TGTGCCAGCAGCTCTTGGACAGGGGCCCCGAACACTGAAGCTTTCTTT
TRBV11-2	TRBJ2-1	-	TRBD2	CASTPFLGRAFLNEQFF	TGTGCCAGCACCCCCTTTCTTGGGAGGGCCTTCCTAAATGAGCAGTTCTTC
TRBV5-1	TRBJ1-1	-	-	CASRPSPENTEAFF	TGCGCCAGCAGACCATCCCCAGAGAACACTGAAGCTTTCTTT
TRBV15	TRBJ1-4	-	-	CATSRDGPPTNLLNEKLFF	TGTGCTACCAGCAGAGATGGTCCCCCCACGAACTTACTTAATGAAAAACTGTTTTTT
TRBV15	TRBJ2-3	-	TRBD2	CATSSRTSGGRLPTDTQYF	TGTGCCACCAGCTCTCGGACTAGCGGGGGGCGATTACCCACAGATACGCAGTATTTT
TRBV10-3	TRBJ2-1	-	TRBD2	CASSGVYNEQFF	TGTGCCAGTAGCGGGGTATACAATGAGCAGTTCTTC
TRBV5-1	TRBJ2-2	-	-	CASSPEQATGELFF	TGCGCCAGCAGTCCTGAGCAGGCGACCGGGGAGCTGTTTTTT
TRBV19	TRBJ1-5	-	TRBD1	CATLDRDPLRDQPQHF	TGTGCCACCCTGGACAGGGATCCTTTGAGGGATCAGCCCCAGCATTTT
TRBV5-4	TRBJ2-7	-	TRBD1	CASSFFGTGGYEQYF	TGTGCCAGCAGCTTTTTCGGGACAGGGGGCTACGAGCAGTACTTC
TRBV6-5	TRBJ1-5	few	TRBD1	CASSYRGQGNQPQHF	TGTGCCAGCAGTTACAGGGGGCAGGGGAATCAGCCCCAGCATTTT
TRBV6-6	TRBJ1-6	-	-	CASRQGLQYNSPLHF	TGTGCCAGCAGGCAGGGGCTTCAATATAATTCACCCCTCCACTTT
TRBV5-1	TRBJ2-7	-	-	CASSLAERQAGYEQYF	TGCGCCAGCAGCTTGGCCGAGAGGCAGGCGGGCTACGAGCAGTACTTC
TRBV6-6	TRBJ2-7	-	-	CASSYSRAPTSYEQYF	TGTGCCAGCAGTTACTCCAGGGCCCCAACGTCCTACGAGCAGTACTTC
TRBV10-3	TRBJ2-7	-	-	CAISDFGEQYF	TGTGCCATCAGTGACTTCGGCGAGCAGTACTTC
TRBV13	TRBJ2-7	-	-	CASSRSYEQYF	TGTGCCAGCAGCCGATCCTACGAGCAGTACTTC
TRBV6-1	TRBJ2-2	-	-	CASSPGRNTGELFF	TGTGCCAGCAGTCCTGGGCGGAACACCGGGGAGCTGTTTTTT
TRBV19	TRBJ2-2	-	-	CASGVWGGELFF	TGTGCCAGCGGGGTGTGGGGCGGGGAGCTGTTTTTT
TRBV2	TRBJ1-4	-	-	CASRAGSTNEKLFF	TGTGCCAGCAGAGCAGGGTCAACTAATGAAAAACTGTTTTTT
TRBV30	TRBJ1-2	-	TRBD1	CAWSALGQGGGYTF	TGTGCCTGGAGCGCTCTGGGGCAGGGGGGTGGCTACACCTTC
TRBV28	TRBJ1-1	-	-	CASSLRPGADTEAFF	TGTGCCAGCAGCCTCCGCCCAGGGGCGGACACTGAAGCTTTCTTT
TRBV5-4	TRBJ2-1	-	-	CASSLYKGFVYNEQFF	TGTGCCAGCAGCTTGTACAAGGGGTTCGTCTACAATGAGCAGTTCTTC
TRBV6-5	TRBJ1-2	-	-	CASSVAGTRDGYTF	TGTGCCAGCAGTGTCGCAGGTACCAGGGATGGCTACACCTTC